This T cell receptor (beta chain) was obtained from a study of cytomegalovirus exposure and HLA in healthy donors. Researchers ran the PCR with 60 Vbeta and 13 Jbeta primers. Study processing details: An analysis performed later counted about 80 million unique TCR beta chains (roughly 11 million of them shared). TCRdb keeps only in-frame clones here, not all; method: immunoSEQ multiplex PCR. The DNA was the basis for D and trimming; V, J and clone size are from that table. The sample contains about 130,000 clones, just under 75% of which appear only once. The sample comprised PBMCs. The receptor was isolated from a man aged 35-49 years in good health and CMV-seropositive.

DNA of the CDR3: TGTGCCATCAGTGCAACCGGGTTTGAAGCTTTCTTT. Translation gives CAISATGFEAFF. The genes are TRBV10-3 and TRBJ1-1; D gene uncertain. Germline CDR1 and CDR2: ENHRY and SYGVKD. The CDR3 contains 12 residues. V was trimmed by 4 bases and J by 7 bases, leaving 10 bases between them.